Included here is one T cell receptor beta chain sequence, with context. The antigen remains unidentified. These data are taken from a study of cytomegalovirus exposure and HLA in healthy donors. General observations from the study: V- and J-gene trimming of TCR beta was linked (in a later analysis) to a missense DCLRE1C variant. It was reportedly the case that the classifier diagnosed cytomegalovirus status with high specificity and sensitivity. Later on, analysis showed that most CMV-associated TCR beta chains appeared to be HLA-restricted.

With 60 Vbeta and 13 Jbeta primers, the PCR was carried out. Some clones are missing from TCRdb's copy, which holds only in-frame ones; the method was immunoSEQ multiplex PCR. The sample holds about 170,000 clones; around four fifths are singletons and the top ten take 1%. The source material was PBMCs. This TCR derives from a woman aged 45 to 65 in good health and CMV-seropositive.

Here the CDR3 DNA reads TGCGCCAGCACAGAGACGGGGACTGAAGCTTTCTTT. Protein: CASTETGTEAFF. The chain joins TRBV5-1 to TRBJ1-1; D not resolved. This CDR3 spans 12 amino acids. V was pared by 6 bases and J by 5 bases, with 11 bases between. The V gene's germline CDR1 is SGHRS and CDR2 YFSETQ.